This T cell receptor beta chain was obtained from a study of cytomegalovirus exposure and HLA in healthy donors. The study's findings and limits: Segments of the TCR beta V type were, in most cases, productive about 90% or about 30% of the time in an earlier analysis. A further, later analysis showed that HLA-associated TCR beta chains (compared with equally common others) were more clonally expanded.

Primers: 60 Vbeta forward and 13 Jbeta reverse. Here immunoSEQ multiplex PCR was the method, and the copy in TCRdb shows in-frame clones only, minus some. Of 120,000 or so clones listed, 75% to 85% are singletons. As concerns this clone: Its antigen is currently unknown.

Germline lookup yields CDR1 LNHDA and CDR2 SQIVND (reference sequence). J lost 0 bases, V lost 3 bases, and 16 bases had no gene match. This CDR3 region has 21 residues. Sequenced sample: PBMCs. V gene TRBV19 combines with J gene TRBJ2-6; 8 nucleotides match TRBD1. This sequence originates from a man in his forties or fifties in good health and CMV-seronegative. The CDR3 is CASSIRRDRGATSSGANVLTF. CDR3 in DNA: TGTGCCAGTAGTATCCGCCGAGACAGGGGCGCCACGAGCTCTGGGGCCAACGTCCTGACTTTC.